This T cell receptor (beta chain) is drawn from a study of T cell changes during pregnancy in multiple sclerosis. Profiling relied on immunoSEQ multiplex PCR, and the TCRdb table lists in-frame clones only, not all of them. The data show tens of thousands of clones, around 92% seen once. This CDR3 contains 16 residues. CDR1 and CDR2 (germline): SGHRS, YFSETQ. J was trimmed by 8 bases and V by 4 bases; bases with no gene match: 9. V usage is TRBV5-1 and J usage is TRBJ2-1, with 13 bases that match TRBD2. The sample consisted of CD4+ T cells from peripheral blood mononuclear cells, taken in the third trimester of pregnancy. This receptor was taken from a female donor with multiple sclerosis, enrolled in a pregnancy study. CDR3: CASSPAGTSGVYEQFF. CDR3 nucleotide sequence: TGCGCCAGCAGCCCGGCCGGGACTAGCGGGGTGTATGAGCAGTTCTTC.